These 2 T cell receptor beta chains were sequenced from one sample in a study of shared clonotypes between healthy human individuals. The table came from immunoSEQ multiplex PCR; TCRdb's copy has only in-frame clones and leaves some out. Counted here are about half a million clones, approximately 84% occurring once; the ten biggest clones make up about 13%. Material for sequencing was PBMCs. These receptors came from a middle-aged woman in good health. Some clones in this sample may be carry-over from other donors' samples.

J is TRBJ2-7 and V is TRBV28; TRBD1 agrees at 9 bases. The length of the CDR3 is 14 residues. The J segment lost 5 bases and the V segment lost 5 bases, leaving 7 bases of the junction unmatched. Per the germline V gene, CDR1 is MDHEN and CDR2 is SYDVKM. The DNA for the CDR3 is TGTGCCAGCAGTGTAACAGGGGGCTTAGACGAGCAGTACTTC. It codes for CASSVTGGLDEQYF.

This clone was detected only a few times. V usage is TRBV28 and J usage is TRBJ2-5; 11 bases map to TRBD1. The DNA matches TRBJ2-7 better at its end, which makes the J call doubtful. Germline CDR1 is MDHEN and CDR2 is SYDVKM. There are 14 residues in the CDR3. CDR3 region: CASSLGTGGNEQYF. CDR3 bases: TGTGCCAGCAGTCTAGGGACAGGGGGTAACGAGCAGTACTTC.